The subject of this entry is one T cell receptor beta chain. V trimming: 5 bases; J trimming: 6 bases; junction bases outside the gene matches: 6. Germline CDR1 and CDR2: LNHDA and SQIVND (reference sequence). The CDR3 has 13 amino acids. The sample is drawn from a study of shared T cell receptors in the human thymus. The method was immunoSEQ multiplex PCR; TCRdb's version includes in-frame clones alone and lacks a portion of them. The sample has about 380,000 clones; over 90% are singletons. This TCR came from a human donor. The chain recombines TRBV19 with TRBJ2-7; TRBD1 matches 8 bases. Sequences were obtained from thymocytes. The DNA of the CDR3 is TGTGCCAGTAGTCCGGGACAGGAGCGCGAGCAGTACTTC. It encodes CASSPGQEREQYF.